This T cell receptor (beta chain) is from a study of blood T cell repertoires in COVID-19. Overall study context: Sample material is recorded as cDNA or gDNA derived from T cells, B-cell-depleted T cells, or PBMCs.

V was shortened by 1 base and J by 5 bases, with 9 bases between the two germline ends. CDR3 length: 14 amino acids. Germline values: CDR1 SGHNT, CDR2 YENEEA. The study recruited people aged roughly 18 to 95 years across roughly 23 US areas. Donors of Cohort 3 who recovered were those that had two negative PCRs, clearance, or symptom resolution. Authors' data handling: Reference gene primer amplification gave estimated nucleated cell counts. The method was immunoSEQ multiplex PCR; TCRdb's version includes in-frame clones alone and lacks a portion of them. That table supplies the V and J calls and clone size; D and trimming were determined from the DNA. The table shows roughly 200,000 clones, with about 85% occurring only once.

Specimen: PBMCs or T cells enriched from blood (not recorded which). This TCR derives from a man aged 40-49 years who had recovered from COVID-19. This chain joins TRBV11-3 and TRBJ2-1, with unresolved D. The CDR3 protein is CASSLGGVNNEQFF. CDR3 DNA sequence: TGTGCCAGCAGCTTAGGCGGTGTTAACAATGAGCAGTTCTTC.